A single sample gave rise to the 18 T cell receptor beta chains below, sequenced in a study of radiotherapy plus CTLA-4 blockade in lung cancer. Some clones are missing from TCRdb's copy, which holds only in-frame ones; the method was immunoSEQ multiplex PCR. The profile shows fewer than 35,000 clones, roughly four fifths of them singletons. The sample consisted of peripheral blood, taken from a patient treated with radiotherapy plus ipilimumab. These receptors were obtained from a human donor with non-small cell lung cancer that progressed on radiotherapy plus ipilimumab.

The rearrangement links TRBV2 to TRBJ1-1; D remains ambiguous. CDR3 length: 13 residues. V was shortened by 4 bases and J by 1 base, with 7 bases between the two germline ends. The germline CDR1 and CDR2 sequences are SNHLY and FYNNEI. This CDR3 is CASSVTENTEAFF. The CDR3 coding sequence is TGTGCCAGCAGTGTAACAGAGAACACTGAAGCTTTCTTT. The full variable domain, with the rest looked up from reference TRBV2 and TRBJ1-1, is EPEVTQTPSHQVTQMGQEVILRCVPISNHLYFYWYRQILGQKVEFLVSFYNNEISEKSEIFDDQFSVERPDGSNFTLKIRSTKLEDSAMYFCASSVTENTEAFFGQGTRLTVV.

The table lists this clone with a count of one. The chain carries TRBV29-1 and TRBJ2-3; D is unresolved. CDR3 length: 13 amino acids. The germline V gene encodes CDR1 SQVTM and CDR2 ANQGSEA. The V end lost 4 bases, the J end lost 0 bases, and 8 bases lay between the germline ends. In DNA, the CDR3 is TGCAGCGTTGTTGGTTTTAGCACAGATACGCAGTATTTT. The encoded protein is CSVVGFSTDTQYF.

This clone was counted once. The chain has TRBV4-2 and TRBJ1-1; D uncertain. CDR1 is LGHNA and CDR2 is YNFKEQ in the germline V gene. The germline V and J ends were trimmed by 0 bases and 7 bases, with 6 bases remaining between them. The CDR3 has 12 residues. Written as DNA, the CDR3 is TGTGCCAGCAGCCAAGATCGCAGTGAAGCTTTCTTT. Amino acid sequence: CASSQDRSEAFF.

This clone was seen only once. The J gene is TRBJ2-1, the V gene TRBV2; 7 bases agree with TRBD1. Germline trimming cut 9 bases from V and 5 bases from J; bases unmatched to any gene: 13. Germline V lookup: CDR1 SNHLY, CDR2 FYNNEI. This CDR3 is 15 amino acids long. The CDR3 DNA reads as TGTGCCAGTAGACAGGGAATTGACCCTAACAATGAGCAGTTCTTC. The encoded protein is CASRQGIDPNNEQFF.

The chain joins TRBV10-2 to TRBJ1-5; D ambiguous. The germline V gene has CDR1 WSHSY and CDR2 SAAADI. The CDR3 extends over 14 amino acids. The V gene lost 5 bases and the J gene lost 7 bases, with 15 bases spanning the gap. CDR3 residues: CASSPQVVNQPQHF. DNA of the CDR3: TGCGCCAGCAGTCCCCAAGTGGTAAACCAGCCCCAGCATTTT.

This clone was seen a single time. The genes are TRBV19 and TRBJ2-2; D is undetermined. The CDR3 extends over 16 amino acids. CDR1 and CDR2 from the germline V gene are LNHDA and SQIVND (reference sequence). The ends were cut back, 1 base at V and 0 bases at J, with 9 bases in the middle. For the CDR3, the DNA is TGTGCCAGTAGTATAGTCGAGGCCCCGAACACCGGGGAGCTGTTTTTT. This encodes CASSIVEAPNTGELFF.

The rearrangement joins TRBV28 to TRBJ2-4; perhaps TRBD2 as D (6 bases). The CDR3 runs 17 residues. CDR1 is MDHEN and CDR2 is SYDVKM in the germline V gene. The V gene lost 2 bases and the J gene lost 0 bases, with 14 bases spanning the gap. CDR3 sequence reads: CASSLVTGGVAKNIQYF. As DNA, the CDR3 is TGTGCCAGCAGTTTAGTGACCGGCGGGGTAGCCAAAAACATTCAGTACTTC.

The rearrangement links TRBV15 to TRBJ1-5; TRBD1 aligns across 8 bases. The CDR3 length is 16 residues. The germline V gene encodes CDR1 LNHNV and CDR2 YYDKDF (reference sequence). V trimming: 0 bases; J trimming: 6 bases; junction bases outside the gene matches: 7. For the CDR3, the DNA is TGTGCCACCAGCAGAGATGGGACAGGTGTGGGTCAGCCCCAGCATTTT. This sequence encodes CATSRDGTGVGQPQHF.

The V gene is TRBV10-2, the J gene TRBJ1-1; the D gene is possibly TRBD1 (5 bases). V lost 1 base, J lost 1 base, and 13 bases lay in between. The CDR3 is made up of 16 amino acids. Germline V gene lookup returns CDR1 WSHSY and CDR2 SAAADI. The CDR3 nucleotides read TGCGCCAGCAGTGAGTACCCCGTGGGGGGGAACACTGAAGCTTTCTTT. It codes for CASSEYPVGGNTEAFF.

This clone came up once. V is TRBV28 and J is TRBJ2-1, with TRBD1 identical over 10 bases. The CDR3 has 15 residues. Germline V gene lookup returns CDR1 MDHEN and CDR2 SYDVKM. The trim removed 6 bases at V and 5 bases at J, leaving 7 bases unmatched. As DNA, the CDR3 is TGTGCCAGCAGCTGGGGGACAGGGGAAGACAATGAGCAGTTCTTC. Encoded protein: CASSWGTGEDNEQFF.

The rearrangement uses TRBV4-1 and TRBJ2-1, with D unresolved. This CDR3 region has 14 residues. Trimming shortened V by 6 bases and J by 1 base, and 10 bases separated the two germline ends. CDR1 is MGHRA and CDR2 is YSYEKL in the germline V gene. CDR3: CASRPFSSYNEQFF. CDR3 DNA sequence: TGCGCCAGCAGACCATTCTCGTCCTACAATGAGCAGTTCTTC.

This CDR3 is CASSQQGAHLDEQFF. Written as DNA, the CDR3 is TGTGCCAGCAGCCAACAGGGGGCCCACCTCGATGAGCAGTTCTTC. The chain joins TRBV7-7 to TRBJ2-1; 9 bases map to TRBD1. The CDR3 has 15 residues. The V and J ends lost 5 bases and 8 bases, in that order; junction bases with no gene match: 10. Germline CDR1 and CDR2: SSHAT and FNYEAQ (reference sequence).

The CDR3 sequence: CASSWDRGYTEAFF. The CDR3, as DNA: TGTGCCAGTAGCTGGGACAGGGGGTACACTGAAGCTTTCTTT. The V gene is TRBV19, the J gene TRBJ1-1; 11 bases map to TRBD1. The germline CDR1 and CDR2 sequences are LNHDA and SQIVND (reference sequence). The CDR3 loop spans 14 amino acids. The V gene end was trimmed by 6 bases and the J gene end by 3 bases; junction bases not matched to a gene: 3.

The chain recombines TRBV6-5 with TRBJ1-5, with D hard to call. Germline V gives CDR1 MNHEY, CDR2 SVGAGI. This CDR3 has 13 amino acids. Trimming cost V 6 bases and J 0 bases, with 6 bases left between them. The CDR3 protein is CASSRGSNQPQHF. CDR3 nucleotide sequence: TGTGCCAGCAGCCGGGGTAGCAATCAGCCCCAGCATTTT.

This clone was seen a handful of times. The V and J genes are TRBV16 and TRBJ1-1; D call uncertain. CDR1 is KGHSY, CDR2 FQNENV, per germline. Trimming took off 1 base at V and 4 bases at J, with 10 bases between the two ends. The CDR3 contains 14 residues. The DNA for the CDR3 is TGTGCCAGCAGCCAATTTTCGATTCGCACTGAAGCTTTCTTT. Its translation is CASSQFSIRTEAFF. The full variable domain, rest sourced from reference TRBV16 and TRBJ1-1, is GEEVAQTPKHLVRGEGQKAKLYCAPIKGHSYVFWYQQVLKNEFKFLISFQNENVFDETGMPKERFSAKCLPNSPCSLEIQATKLEDSAVYFCASSQFSIRTEAFFGQGTRLTVV.

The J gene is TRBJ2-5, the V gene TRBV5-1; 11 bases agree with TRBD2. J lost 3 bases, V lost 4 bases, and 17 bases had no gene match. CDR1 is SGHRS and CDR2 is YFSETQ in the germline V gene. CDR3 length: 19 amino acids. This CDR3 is CASSHTAGTSGTIKETQYF. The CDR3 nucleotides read TGCGCCAGCAGCCATACCGCCGGGACTAGCGGAACAATAAAAGAGACCCAGTACTTC.

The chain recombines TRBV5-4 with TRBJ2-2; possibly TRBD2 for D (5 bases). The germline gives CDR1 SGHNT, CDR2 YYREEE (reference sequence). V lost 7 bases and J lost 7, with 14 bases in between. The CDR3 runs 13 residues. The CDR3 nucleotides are TGTGCCAGCGGTAGTAGTCGGGACGGGGAGCTGTTTTTT. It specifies CASGSSRDGELFF.

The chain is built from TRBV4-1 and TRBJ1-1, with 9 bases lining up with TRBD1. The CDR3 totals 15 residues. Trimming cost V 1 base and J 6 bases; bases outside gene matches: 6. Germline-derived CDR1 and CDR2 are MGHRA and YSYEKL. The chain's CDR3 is CASSQGTGVEAEAFF. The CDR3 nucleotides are TGCGCCAGCAGCCAAGGGACAGGGGTTGAGGCTGAAGCTTTCTTT.